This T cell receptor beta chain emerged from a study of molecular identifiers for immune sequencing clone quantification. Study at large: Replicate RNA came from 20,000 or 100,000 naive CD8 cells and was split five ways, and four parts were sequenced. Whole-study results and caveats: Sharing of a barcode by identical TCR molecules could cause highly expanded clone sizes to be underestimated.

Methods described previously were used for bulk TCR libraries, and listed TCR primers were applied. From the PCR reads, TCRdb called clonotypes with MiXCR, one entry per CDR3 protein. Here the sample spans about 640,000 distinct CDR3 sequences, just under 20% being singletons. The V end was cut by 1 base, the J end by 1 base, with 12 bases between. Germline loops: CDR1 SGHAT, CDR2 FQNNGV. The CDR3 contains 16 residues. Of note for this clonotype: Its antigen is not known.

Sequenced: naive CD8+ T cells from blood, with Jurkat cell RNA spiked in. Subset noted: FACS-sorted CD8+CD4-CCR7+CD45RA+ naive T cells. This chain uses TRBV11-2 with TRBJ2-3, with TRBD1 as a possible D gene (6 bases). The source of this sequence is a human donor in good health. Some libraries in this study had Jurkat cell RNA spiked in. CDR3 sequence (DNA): TGTGCCAGCAGCTTAGCCACAGGGATGGGCACAGATACGCAGTATTTT. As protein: CASSLATGMGTDTQYF.